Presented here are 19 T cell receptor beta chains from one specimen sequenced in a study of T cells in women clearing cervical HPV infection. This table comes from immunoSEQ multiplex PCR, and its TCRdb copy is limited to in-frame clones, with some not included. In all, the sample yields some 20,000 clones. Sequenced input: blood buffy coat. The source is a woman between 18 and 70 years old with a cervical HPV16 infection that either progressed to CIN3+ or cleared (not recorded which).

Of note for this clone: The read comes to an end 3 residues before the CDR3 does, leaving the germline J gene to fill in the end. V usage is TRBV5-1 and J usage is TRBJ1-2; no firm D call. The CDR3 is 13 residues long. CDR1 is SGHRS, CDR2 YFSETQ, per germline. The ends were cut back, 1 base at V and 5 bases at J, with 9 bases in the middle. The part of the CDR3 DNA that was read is TGCGCCAGCAGCTTGTCGGAAGGGTATGGC. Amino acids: CASSLSEGYG. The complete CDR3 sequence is CASSLSEGYGYTF.

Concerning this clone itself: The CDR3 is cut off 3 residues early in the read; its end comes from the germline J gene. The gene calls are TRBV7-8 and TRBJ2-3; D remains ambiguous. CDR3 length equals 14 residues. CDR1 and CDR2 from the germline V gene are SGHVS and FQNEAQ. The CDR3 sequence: CASSLVTVQETQYF. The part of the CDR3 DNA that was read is TGTGCCAGCAGCTTGGTTACGGTCCAAGAGACG. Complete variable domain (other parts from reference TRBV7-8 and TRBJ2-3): GAGVSQSPRYKVAKRGQDVALRCDPISGHVSLFWYQQALGQGPEFLTYFQNEAQLDKSGLPSDRFFAERPEGSVSTLKIQRTQQEDSAVYLCASSLVTVQETQYFGPGTRLTVL.

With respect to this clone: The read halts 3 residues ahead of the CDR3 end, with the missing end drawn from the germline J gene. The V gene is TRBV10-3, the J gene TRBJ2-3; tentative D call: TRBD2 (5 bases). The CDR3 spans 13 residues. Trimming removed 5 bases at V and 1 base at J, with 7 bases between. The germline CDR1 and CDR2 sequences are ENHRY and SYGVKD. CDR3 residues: CAISNGGTDTQYF. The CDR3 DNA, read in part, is TGTGCCATCAGTAACGGGGGCACAGATACG.

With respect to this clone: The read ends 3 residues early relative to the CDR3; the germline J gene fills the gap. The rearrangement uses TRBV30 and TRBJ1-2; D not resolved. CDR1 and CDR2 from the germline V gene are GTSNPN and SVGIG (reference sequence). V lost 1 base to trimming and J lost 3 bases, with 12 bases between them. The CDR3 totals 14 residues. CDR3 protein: CAWSAQGWHYGYTF. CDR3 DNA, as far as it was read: TGTGCCTGGAGTGCCCAAGGGTGGCACTATGGC.

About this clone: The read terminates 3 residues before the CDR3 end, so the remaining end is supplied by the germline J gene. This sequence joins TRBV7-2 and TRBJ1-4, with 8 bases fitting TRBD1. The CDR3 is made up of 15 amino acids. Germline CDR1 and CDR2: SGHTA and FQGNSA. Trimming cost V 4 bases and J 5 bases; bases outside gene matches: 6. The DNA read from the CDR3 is TGTGCCAGCAGCTGGACAGGGAGTGGAAATGAAAAA. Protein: CASSWTGSGNEK. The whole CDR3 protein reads CASSWTGSGNEKLFF.

CDR3 residues: CASSGCRGSTDTQYF. The sequenced CDR3 bases are TGTGCCAGCAGTGGCTGCAGGGGCTCCACAGATACG. V usage is TRBV6-1 and J usage is TRBJ2-3; a weak D match, TRBD1 (6 bases). From the germline J gene comes the end of the CDR3, since the read stops 3 residues before it. This CDR3 comprises 15 residues. With 4 bases removed from V and 2 bases from J, the gap between germline ends came to 13 bases. Germline V gives CDR1 MNHNS, CDR2 SASEGT.

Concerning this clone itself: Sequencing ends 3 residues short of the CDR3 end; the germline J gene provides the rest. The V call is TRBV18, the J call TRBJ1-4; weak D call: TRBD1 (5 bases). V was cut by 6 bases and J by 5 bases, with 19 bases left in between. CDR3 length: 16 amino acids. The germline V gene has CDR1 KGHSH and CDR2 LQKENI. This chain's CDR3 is CASSLTPTVPNEKLFF. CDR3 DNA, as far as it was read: TGTGCCAGCTCTCTCACCCCGACAGTTCCCAATGAAAAA. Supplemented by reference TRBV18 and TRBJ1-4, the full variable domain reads NAGVMQNPRHLVRRRGQEARLRCSPMKGHSHVYWYRQLPEEGLKFMVYLQKENIIDESGMPKERFSAEFPKEGPSILRIQQVVRGDSAAYFCASSLTPTVPNEKLFFGSGTQLSVL.

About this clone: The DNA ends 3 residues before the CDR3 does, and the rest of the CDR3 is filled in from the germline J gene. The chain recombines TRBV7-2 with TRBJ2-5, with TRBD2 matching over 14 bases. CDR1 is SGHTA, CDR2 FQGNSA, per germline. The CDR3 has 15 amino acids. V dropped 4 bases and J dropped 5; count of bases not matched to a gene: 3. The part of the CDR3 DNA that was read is TGTGCCAGCAGCTGGACTAGCGGGGGGTGGGAGACC. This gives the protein CASSWTSGGWET. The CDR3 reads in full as CASSWTSGGWETQYF.

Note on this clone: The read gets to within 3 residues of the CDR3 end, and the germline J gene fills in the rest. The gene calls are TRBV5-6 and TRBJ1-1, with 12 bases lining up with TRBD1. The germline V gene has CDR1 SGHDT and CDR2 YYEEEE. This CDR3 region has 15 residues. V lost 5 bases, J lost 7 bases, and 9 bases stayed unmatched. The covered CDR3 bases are TGTGCCAGCAGTTATTGGGGGACAGGGGGCATTGAA. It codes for CASSYWGTGGIE. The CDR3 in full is CASSYWGTGGIEAFF.

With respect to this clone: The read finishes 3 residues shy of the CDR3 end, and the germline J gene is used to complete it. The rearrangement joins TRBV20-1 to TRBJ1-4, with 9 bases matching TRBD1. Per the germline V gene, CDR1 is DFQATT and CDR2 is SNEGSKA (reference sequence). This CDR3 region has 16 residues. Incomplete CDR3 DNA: TGCAGTGCTAGAGATGGGACAGGGACCAATAATTCACCA. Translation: CSARDGTGTNNSP. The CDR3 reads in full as CSARDGTGTNNSPLFF.

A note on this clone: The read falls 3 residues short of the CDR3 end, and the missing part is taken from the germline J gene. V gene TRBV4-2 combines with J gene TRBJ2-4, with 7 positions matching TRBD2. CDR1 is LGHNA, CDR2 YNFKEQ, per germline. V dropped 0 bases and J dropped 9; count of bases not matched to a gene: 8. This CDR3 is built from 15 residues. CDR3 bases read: TGTGCCAGCAGCCAAGATCCTGGGGGGGGTGGCATT. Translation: CASSQDPGGGGI. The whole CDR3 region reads CASSQDPGGGGIQYF.

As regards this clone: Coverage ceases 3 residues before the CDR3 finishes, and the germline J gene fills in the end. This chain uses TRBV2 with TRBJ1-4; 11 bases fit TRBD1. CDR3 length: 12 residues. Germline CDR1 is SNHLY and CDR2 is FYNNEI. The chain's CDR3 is CASSGDRGGLFF. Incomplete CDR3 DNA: TGTGCCAGCAGTGGGGACAGGGGGGGA.

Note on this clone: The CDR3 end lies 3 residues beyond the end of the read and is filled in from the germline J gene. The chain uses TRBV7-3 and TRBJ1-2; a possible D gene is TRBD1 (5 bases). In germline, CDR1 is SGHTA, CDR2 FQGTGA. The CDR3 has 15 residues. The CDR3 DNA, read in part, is TGTGCCAGCAGCTTAACAGCAGGGCGCACAGATACC. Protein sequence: CASSLTAGRTDT. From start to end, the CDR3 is CASSLTAGRTDTYTF.

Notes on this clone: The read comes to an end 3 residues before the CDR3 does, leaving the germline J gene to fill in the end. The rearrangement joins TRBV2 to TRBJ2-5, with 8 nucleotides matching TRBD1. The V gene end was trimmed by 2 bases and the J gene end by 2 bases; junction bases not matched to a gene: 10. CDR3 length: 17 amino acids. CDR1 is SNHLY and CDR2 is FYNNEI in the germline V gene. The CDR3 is CASSEMKTGAKQETQYF. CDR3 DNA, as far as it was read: TGTGCCAGCAGTGAAATGAAGACAGGGGCGAAGCAAGAGACC. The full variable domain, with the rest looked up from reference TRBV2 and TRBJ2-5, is EPEVTQTPSHQVTQMGQEVILRCVPISNHLYFYWYRQILGQKVEFLVSFYNNEISEKSEIFDDQFSVERPDGSNFTLKIRSTKLEDSAMYFCASSEMKTGAKQETQYFGPGTRLLVL.

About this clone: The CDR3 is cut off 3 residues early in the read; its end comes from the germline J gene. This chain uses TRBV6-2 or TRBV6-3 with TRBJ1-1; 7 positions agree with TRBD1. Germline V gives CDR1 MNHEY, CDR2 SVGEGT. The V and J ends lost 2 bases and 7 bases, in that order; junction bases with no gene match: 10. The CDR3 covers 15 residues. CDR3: CASSYGKTGRDEAFF. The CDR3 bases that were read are TGTGCCAGCAGTTACGGGAAGACAGGGCGGGATGAA.

This CDR3 reads CASGDQGDRLRGYTF. The sequenced part of the CDR3 DNA is TGTGCTAGTGGCGACCAGGGTGATCGCTTACGTGGC. The genes are TRBV12-5 and TRBJ1-2, with D possibly TRBD1 on 5 matching bases. Read data end 3 residues before the CDR3 end; the end is taken from the germline J gene. This CDR3 is built from 15 residues. CDR1 is LGHNT and CDR2 is FRNRAP in the germline V gene. Trimming pared 6 bases from V and 7 bases from J, leaving 21 bases between.

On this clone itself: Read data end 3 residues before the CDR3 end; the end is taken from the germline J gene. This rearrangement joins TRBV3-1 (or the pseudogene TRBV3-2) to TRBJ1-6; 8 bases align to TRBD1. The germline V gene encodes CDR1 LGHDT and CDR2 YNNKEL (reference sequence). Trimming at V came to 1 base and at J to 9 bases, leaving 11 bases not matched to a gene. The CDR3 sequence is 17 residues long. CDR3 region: CASSQGGETGVTSPLHF. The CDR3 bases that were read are TGTGCCAGCAGCCAAGGGGGGGAGACAGGGGTGACTTCACCC.

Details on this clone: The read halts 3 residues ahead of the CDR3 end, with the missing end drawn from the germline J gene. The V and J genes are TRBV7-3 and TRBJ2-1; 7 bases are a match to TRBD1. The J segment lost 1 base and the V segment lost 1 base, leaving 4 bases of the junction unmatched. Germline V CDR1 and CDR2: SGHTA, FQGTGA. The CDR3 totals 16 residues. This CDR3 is CASSLNRRGSYNEQFF. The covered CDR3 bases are TGTGCCAGCAGCTTAAATCGCAGGGGGTCCTACAATGAG.

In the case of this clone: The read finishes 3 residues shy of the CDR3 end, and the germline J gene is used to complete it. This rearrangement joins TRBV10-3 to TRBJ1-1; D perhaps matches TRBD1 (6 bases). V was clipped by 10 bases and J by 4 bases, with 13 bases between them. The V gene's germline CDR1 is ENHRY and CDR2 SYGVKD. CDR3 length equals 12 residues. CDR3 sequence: CATGQRVTEAFF. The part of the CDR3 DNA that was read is TGTGCCACCGGACAGAGAGTCACTGAA.